The sample holds a few counts of the clone carrying this T cell receptor beta chain. The antigen is not known. The record originates from a study of beta chain features in type 1 diabetes. Study results and caveats: A potential influence of HLA type upon TCRB rearrangement remained unresolved herein. Amplification by PCR could prefer shorter templates, with the same effect in patients and controls.

Expressed TCRB transcripts were sequenced, since all the RNA that had been isolated was reverse transcribed. Assay used: immunoSEQ multiplex PCR; TCRdb lists only in-frame clones, some missing. The table shows 860,000 or so clones, with roughly a sixth occurring only once. V gave up 0 bases and J gave up 3 bases; unmatched junction bases: 5. This CDR3 is built from 16 residues. Germline values: CDR1 MNHEY, CDR2 SVGAGI. The sample was naive CD4+ T cells from blood. The chain joins TRBV6-5 to TRBJ2-7, with 10 bases lining up with TRBD2. The origin of this receptor is a woman aged 18-29 years in good health. Here the CDR3 DNA reads TGTGCCAGCAGTTACTCGAAAGCGGGAGGGCTCTACGAGCAGTACTTC. This translates into CASSYSKAGGLYEQYF.